Shown below are 17 T cell receptor beta chains from a single sample sequenced in a study of kidney transplant recipient with SARS-CoV-2 infection. TCRdb called the reads again in MiXCR, with one record for every CDR3 protein. The sample carries about 240,000 distinct CDR3 sequences, around 30% recorded once. The input for sequencing was a blood sample, taken at baseline and between days 110 and 120 from a kidney transplant recipient. All receptors derive from a male patient aged 30 to 39 who had COVID-19 and was a kidney transplant recipient. Some T cells may be provided by the graft donor.

With respect to this clonotype: At one of its ends the junction is not consistent with the germline gene, which may arise from a read error. This sequence joins TRBV18 and TRBJ2-7, with D uncertain. The CDR3 length is 9 residues. CDR1 KGHSH and CDR2 LQKENI come from the germline V gene. The CDR3 sequence: CTSSPEQYF. The CDR3 DNA reads as TGTACCAGCTCGCCGGAGCAGTACTTC.

This chain uses TRBV3-1 with TRBJ1-2; D unclear. Germline V gene data show CDR1 as LGHDT and CDR2 as YNNKEL (reference sequence). This CDR3 has 17 amino acids. The V end was cut by 5 bases, the J end by 4 bases, with 23 bases between. The CDR3 DNA reads TGTGCCAGCAGCATTGTTGTCACCCTTCGAAGGACCTATGGCTACACCTTC. It yields the protein CASSIVVTLRRTYGYTF.

This clonotype was observed a few times. The chain links TRBV6-5 to TRBJ2-5, with 9 bases identical to TRBD2. Germline V gives CDR1 MNHEY, CDR2 SVGAGI. This CDR3 is 16 amino acids long. Unmatched junction bases numbered 5, after V lost 0 bases and J lost 3 bases. In DNA form, the CDR3 reads TGTGCCAGCAGTTACTCGATAGGACTAGCGAAAGAGACCCAGTACTTC. Protein: CASSYSIGLAKETQYF.

Notes on this clonotype: This may be a read error, as it is one base from a much larger clone. The J gene is TRBJ2-7, the V gene TRBV4-1; D call uncertain. Looked up from germline, CDR1 is MGHRA and CDR2 is YSYEKL. The CDR3 length is 15 residues. CDR3 in amino acids: CASSQRTGFSYERYF. CDR3 nucleotides: TGCGCCAGCAGCCAAAGGACCGGATTCTCCTACGAGCGGTACTTC.

At least ten counts were recorded for this clonotype. This chain links TRBV20-1 with TRBJ2-2; 8 bases align to TRBD2. V shed 3 bases, J shed 4 bases, and the junction held 4 bases outside the gene matches. CDR1 DFQATT and CDR2 SNEGSKA come from the germline V gene (reference sequence). This CDR3 region has 14 residues. This CDR3 is CSASGRGGTGELFF. The CDR3 coding sequence is TGCAGTGCTAGCGGGAGGGGTGGCACCGGGGAGCTGTTTTTT.

This clonotype was seen more than once but under ten times. The rearrangement links TRBV30 to TRBJ1-3; D is ambiguous. CDR3 length equals 16 residues. Germline CDR1 is GTSNPN and CDR2 is SVGIG (reference sequence). The V end was cut by 0 bases, the J end by 0 bases, with 12 bases between. The CDR3 here is CAWSVNPQHSGNTIYF. The CDR3 coding sequence is TGTGCCTGGAGTGTAAATCCTCAGCACTCTGGAAACACCATATATTTT.

Ten or more counts support this clonotype. The chain recombines TRBV5-4 with TRBJ1-2, with D possibly matching TRBD1 (6 bases). V dropped 4 bases and J dropped 2 bases, with 9 bases sitting between them. This CDR3 has 13 residues. CDR1 is SGHNT, CDR2 YYREEE, per germline (reference sequence). The CDR3 reads CASSIDRNYGYTF. In DNA, the CDR3 is TGTGCCAGCAGCATTGACAGGAACTATGGCTACACCTTC. Together with reference TRBV5-4 and TRBJ1-2, the CDR3 gives the full variable domain: ETGVTQSPTHLIKTRGQQVTLRCSSQSGHNTVSWYQQALGQGPQFIFQYYREEENGRGNFPPRFSGLQFPNYSSELNVNALELDDSALYLCASSIDRNYGYTFGSGTRLTVV.

About this clonotype itself: A read error may explain this, as a much larger clone is one base away. The chain carries TRBV7-2 and TRBJ2-1; 9 positions agree with TRBD1. The end of the DNA is better explained by TRBJ2-7, so the J call may be wrong. The CDR3 spans 15 residues. Germline-derived CDR1 and CDR2 are SGHTA and FQGNSA. In nucleotides, the CDR3 is TGTGCCAGCAGCCCAAGCCCGGGACAGGGCTACGAGCAGTACTTC. Translating gives CASSPSPGQGYEQYF.

About this clonotype itself: A much larger clone differs from this one at a single base, so this may be a read error. The rearrangement uses TRBV25-1 and TRBJ1-6; D is unresolved. The CDR3 contains 17 residues. The germline V gene has CDR1 MGHDK and CDR2 SYGVNS. Trimming took off 4 bases at V and 5 bases at J, with 18 bases between the two ends. The CDR3 sequence: CASSALPGTVHNSPLHF. The CDR3 DNA follows: TGTGCCAGCAGTGCCCTACCGGGCACGGTCCATAATTCACCCCTCCACTTT.

This clonotype was counted ten times or more. DNA for the CDR3: TGTGCCAGCAGTAGCCTGGTAGCTACAGTCATGCAAGATACGCAGTATTTT. It codes for CASSSLVATVMQDTQYF. The chain combines TRBV21-1 with TRBJ2-3. TRBV21-1 is recorded as a pseudogene. This CDR3 comprises 17 residues.

The rearrangement joins TRBV20-1 to TRBJ2-3; D not certain. Germline V gene lookup returns CDR1 DFQATT and CDR2 SNEGSKA (reference sequence). Trimming took 5 bases from V and 2 from J, leaving 14 bases between them. The CDR3 extends over 14 amino acids. The DNA of the CDR3 is TGCAGTGCTGTTGTTTTGGCCCACACAGATACGCAGTATTTT. The encoded protein is CSAVVLAHTDTQYF.

This clonotype occurred many times. The chain is built from TRBV3-1 and TRBJ1-5; 7 bases match TRBD1. V shed 2 bases, J shed 3 bases, and the junction held 10 bases outside the gene matches. Germline CDR1 LGHDT, CDR2 YNNKEL (reference sequence). This CDR3 is 17 amino acids long. The CDR3 DNA reads TGTGCCAGCAGCCAAAGTTTCAGGGGGTCTCACAATCAGCCCCAGCATTTT. Translation gives CASSQSFRGSHNQPQHF.

Comments on this clonotype: This sequence may be a read error, since a much larger clone differs from it by one base. The V and J genes are TRBV5-1 and TRBJ2-1; TRBD2 matches 8 bases. The CDR3 contains 17 residues. Germline loops: CDR1 SGHRS, CDR2 YFSETQ. DNA of the CDR3: TGCGCCAGCAGCGAATATGGCGGGAGGAGCTCCTACAATGAGCAGCTCTTC. Residues: CASSEYGGRSSYNEQLF.

This clonotype has at least ten counts. This sequence joins TRBV5-1 and TRBJ1-3, with a possible D match to TRBD1 (5 bases). CDR3 length: 15 amino acids. Trimming stripped 1 base from V and 0 bases from J, with 8 bases between. Looked up from germline, CDR1 is SGHRS and CDR2 is YFSETQ. The DNA of the CDR3 is TGCGCCAGCAGCTTGTGGGGCCTCTCTGGAAACACCATATATTTT. Translating gives CASSLWGLSGNTIYF.

This clonotype was recorded many times. The rearrangement links TRBV29-1 to TRBJ1-2, with D tentatively TRBD1 (6 bases). Germline V gives CDR1 SQVTM, CDR2 ANQGSEA. V shed 6 bases and J shed 2 bases, with 19 bases lying between them. This CDR3 spans 15 amino acids. The CDR3: CSVPVGGRLNYGYTF. The CDR3 DNA is TGCAGCGTCCCGGTGGGGGGCCGGCTCAACTATGGCTACACCTTC.

This clonotype was observed a few times. The genes are TRBV5-1 and TRBJ2-1; tentatively, D is TRBD2 (5 bases). The CDR3 extends over 15 amino acids. From germline, CDR1 is SGHRS and CDR2 YFSETQ. With 2 bases removed from V and 8 bases from J, the gap between germline ends came to 17 bases. The CDR3 spells CASSFGTEVLDEQFF. The CDR3 DNA reads as TGCGCCAGCAGCTTCGGTACGGAGGTCCTGGATGAGCAGTTCTTC.

This clonotype was seen many times. This chain joins TRBV6-8 and TRBJ2-7, with 7 bases fitting TRBD2. The CDR3 has 13 residues. Germline trimming cut 8 bases from V and 9 bases from J; bases unmatched to any gene: 13. Germline lookup yields CDR1 MNHGY and CDR2 SAAAGT. The CDR3 loop is CASETGGRDGQYF. The CDR3, as DNA: TGTGCCAGCGAGACGGGAGGCCGAGACGGGCAGTACTTC.